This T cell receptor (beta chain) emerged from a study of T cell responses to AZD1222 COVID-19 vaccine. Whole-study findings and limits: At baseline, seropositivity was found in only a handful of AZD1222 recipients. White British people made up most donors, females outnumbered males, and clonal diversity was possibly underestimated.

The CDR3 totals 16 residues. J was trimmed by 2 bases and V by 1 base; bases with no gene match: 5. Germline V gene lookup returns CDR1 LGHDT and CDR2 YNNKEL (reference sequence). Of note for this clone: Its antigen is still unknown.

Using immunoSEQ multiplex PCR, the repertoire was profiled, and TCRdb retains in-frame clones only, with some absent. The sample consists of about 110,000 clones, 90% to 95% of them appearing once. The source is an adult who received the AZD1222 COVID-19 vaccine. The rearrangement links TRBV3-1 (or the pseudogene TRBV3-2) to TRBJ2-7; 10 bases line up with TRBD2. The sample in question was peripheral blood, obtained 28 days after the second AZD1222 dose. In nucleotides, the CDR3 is TGTGCCAGCAGCCAAGGGAGTCTAGCGGGGGCCTACGAGCAGTACTTC. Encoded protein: CASSQGSLAGAYEQYF.